This TCR beta chain was documented in a study of response to subunit inactivated influenza vaccine. The study's findings and limits: After each seasonal influenza vaccination, few new T cells are recruited, the authors suggested.

The CDR3 extends over 13 amino acids. Germline V gene lookup returns CDR1 MNHNS and CDR2 SASEGT. V lost 7 bases and J lost 4, with 14 bases in between. TCRdb re-called the RT-PCR reads through MiXCR, storing one row per CDR3 protein. The sample gives around 180,000 distinct CDR3 sequences, around 8.8% of which show up once; around 9.9% is in the top ten. About this clonotype itself: Its antigen is unknown.

The genes are TRBV6-1 and TRBJ2-7; D is possibly TRBD1 (5 bases). The clonotype was recovered from a man aged 50 to 59 who received an inactivated influenza vaccine. The sample consisted of non-naive T cells sorted from PBMCs, taken on the day of vaccination. The CDR3 loop reads CASTKGKGYEQYF. CDR3 nucleotides: TGTGCCAGCACCAAGGGGAAAGGGTACGAGCAGTACTTC.